Below, 19 T cell receptor beta chains from the same sample are listed, as sequenced in a study of CDR3 diversity in severe acne. TCRdb re-derived calls from the PCR reads in MiXCR, one entry per CDR3 protein. The sample records about 98,000 distinct CDR3 sequences, about half being singletons. Sequenced input: blood. The receptors were gathered from a male donor with acne.

The chain is built from TRBV13 and TRBJ2-5; unclear D gene. V lost 1 base and J 0 bases, leaving 18 bases between the germline ends. This CDR3 spans 18 amino acids. Per germline, CDR1 PRHDT and CDR2 FYEKMQ (reference sequence). DNA for the CDR3: TGTGCCAGCAGCTTAGTGGCCGCGCAAACAACGTACCAAGAGACCCAGTACTTC. It specifies CASSLVAAQTTYQETQYF. The full variable domain, rest sourced from reference TRBV13 and TRBJ2-5, is AAGVIQSPRHLIKEKRETATLKCYPIPRHDTVYWYQQGPGQDPQFLISFYEKMQSDKGSIPDRFSAQQFSDYHSELNMSSLELGDSALYFCASSLVAAQTTYQETQYFGPGTRLLVL.

The V and J genes are TRBV25-1 and TRBJ1-2; TRBD1 matches 7 bases. The CDR3 sequence is 12 residues long. The V segment lost 5 bases and the J segment 6 bases; nucleotides outside the gene matches: 3. Germline loops: CDR1 MGHDK, CDR2 SYGVNS. DNA for the CDR3: TGTGCCAGCAGTCTACAGGGGCATGGCTACACCTTC. Its translation is CASSLQGHGYTF.

This clonotype is a singleton in its sample. The genes are TRBV7-6 and TRBJ2-7; the match to TRBD2 covers 14 bases. J was trimmed by 7 bases and V by 2 bases; bases with no gene match: 4. In germline, CDR1 is SGHVS, CDR2 FNYEAQ. The CDR3 is made up of 15 amino acids. The CDR3 sequence is CASSLRLAGGGEQYF. CDR3 sequence (DNA): TGTGCCAGCAGCTTACGACTAGCGGGAGGGGGGGAGCAGTACTTC.

This chain connects TRBV20-1 to TRBJ2-5; TRBD1 matches at 7 bases. The CDR3 sequence is 13 residues long. Germline lookup yields CDR1 DFQATT and CDR2 SNEGSKA (reference sequence). V dropped 5 bases and J dropped 4; count of bases not matched to a gene: 7. The chain's CDR3 is CSALPSGGETQYF. DNA of the CDR3: TGCAGTGCTCTCCCCTCAGGGGGAGAGACCCAGTACTTC.

The gene calls are TRBV7-6 and TRBJ2-5, with a tentative D call TRBD1 (6 bases). This CDR3 is built from 14 residues. Germline CDR1 reads SGHVS; CDR2 reads FNYEAQ. V gave up 5 bases and J gave up 5 bases, with 15 bases separating them. The CDR3 DNA is TGTGCCAGCAGCCTCGGGACACAACGGGAGACCCAGTACTTC. It codes for CASSLGTQRETQYF.

This clonotype was recorded at least ten times. The chain recombines TRBV20-1 with TRBJ1-6; 9 nucleotides align to TRBD1. The CDR3 has 16 residues. The V gene's germline CDR1 is DFQATT and CDR2 SNEGSKA (reference sequence). V shed 0 bases, J shed 6 bases, and the junction held 6 bases outside the gene matches. This CDR3 reads CSARDGTGFINSPLHF. The CDR3 region has the DNA TGCAGTGCTAGAGATGGGACAGGGTTTATTAATTCACCCCTCCACTTT.

With respect to this clonotype: One junction end disagrees with the germline gene, perhaps due to a read error. The chain carries TRBV10-3 and TRBJ1-2; D is ambiguous. Germline assignment: CDR1 ENHRY and CDR2 SYGVKD. This CDR3 has 15 residues. CDR3 DNA: TGTGCCAGCAGTCTCCTGCCACAGACTAACTATGGCTACACCTTC. Its protein is CASSLLPQTNYGYTF.

This rearrangement joins TRBV7-9 to TRBJ2-7; TRBD1 or TRBD2 may be the D gene (5 bases each). Germline V lookup: CDR1 SEHNR, CDR2 FQNEAQ (reference sequence). With 5 bases removed from V and 3 bases from J, the gap between germline ends came to 17 bases. The CDR3 is 15 residues long. Here the CDR3 reads CASSRPPGRSYEQYF. The CDR3 nucleotides read TGTGCCAGCAGCAGGCCCCCGGGACGGAGCTACGAGCAGTACTTC.

This clonotype was observed many times. The rearrangement joins TRBV6-4 to TRBJ1-3; D is possibly TRBD1 (6 bases). The germline V gene has CDR1 MRHNA and CDR2 SNTAGT. V lost 2 bases and J 0 bases, leaving 14 bases between the germline ends. This CDR3 has 17 amino acids. The CDR3 bases are TGTGCCAGCAGTGACGGACAGCTCCTTTTCTCTGGAAACACCATATATTTT. This translates into CASSDGQLLFSGNTIYF.

Comments on this clonotype: A read error may explain this, as a much larger clone is one base away. The chain uses TRBV7-9 and TRBJ1-1; D is ambiguous. Germline CDR1 and CDR2: SEHNR and FQNEAQ (reference sequence). The CDR3 runs to 14 residues. The germline V and J ends were trimmed by 5 bases and 3 bases, with 13 bases remaining between them. CDR3 nucleotides: TGTGCCAGCAGCCGGACGCAAATGTACACTGAAGCTTTCTTT. Protein sequence: CASSRTQMYTEAFF.

Ten or more counts support this clonotype. The chain has TRBV20-1 and TRBJ2-1, with 10 nucleotides matching TRBD2. The CDR3 contains 15 residues. Germline V gene sequence: CDR1 DFQATT, CDR2 SNEGSKA (reference sequence). V was clipped by 0 bases and J by 6 bases; unmatched bases: 5. This chain's CDR3 is CSARDMSGRGNEQFF. The CDR3 DNA is TGCAGTGCTAGAGATATGAGCGGGAGGGGCAATGAGCAGTTCTTC.

This clonotype was observed a single time. The J gene is TRBJ2-7, the V gene TRBV10-1; 9 bases align to TRBD1. The CDR3 has 18 amino acids. V was clipped by 5 bases and J by 3 bases; unmatched bases: 17. The V gene's germline CDR1 is WNHNN and CDR2 SYGVQD (reference sequence). CDR3 protein: CASSSERAFGTGSYEQYF. The CDR3 DNA reads TGCGCCAGCAGTAGTGAGAGGGCCTTCGGGACAGGGAGCTACGAGCAGTACTTC.

The chain couples TRBV7-3 to TRBJ2-7; a possible D gene is TRBD2 (6 bases). Germline assignment: CDR1 SGHTA and CDR2 FQGTGA. This CDR3 comprises 15 residues. Trimming removed 6 bases at V and 2 bases at J, with 17 bases between. The CDR3 nucleotides read TGTGCCAGCAGTTCAAGGGCGGGACGGCCCTACGAGCAGTACTTC. Encoded protein: CASSSRAGRPYEQYF.

Only a few counts were recorded for this clonotype. A read error may be the cause here, since a much bigger clone is one base away. The V gene is TRBV20-1, the J gene TRBJ2-5, with a tentative D call TRBD2 (6 bases). The CDR3 consists of 13 residues. Trimming removed 3 bases from V and 3 bases from J, with 11 bases in between. Germline CDR1 is DFQATT and CDR2 is SNEGSKA (reference sequence). CDR3 residues: CSARGLAEETQYF. In DNA, the CDR3 is TGCAGTGCTAGGGGACTCGCCGAAGAGACCCAGTACTTC.

The chain combines TRBV5-1 with TRBJ2-7, with unresolved D. The CDR3 is 11 amino acids. V gave up 4 bases and J gave up 7 bases, with 9 bases separating them. Germline CDR1 SGHRS, CDR2 YFSETQ. CDR3 in DNA: TGCGCCAGCAGCGCCCTGGGGGAGCAGTACTTC. As protein: CASSALGEQYF.

The chain employs TRBV11-3 and TRBJ2-7, with 9 bases identical to TRBD1. Germline assignment: CDR1 SGHNT and CDR2 YENEEA. The length of the CDR3 is 15 residues. Trimming cost V 5 bases and J 3 bases; bases outside gene matches: 8. The CDR3 is CASSLGTGNFYEQYF. CDR3 sequence (DNA): TGTGCCAGCAGCCTGGGGACAGGGAACTTCTACGAGCAGTACTTC. Variable domain in full (rest from reference TRBV11-3 and TRBJ2-7): EAGVVQSPRYKIIEKKQPVAFWCNPISGHNTLYWYLQNLGQGPELLIRYENEEAVDDSQLPKDRFSAERLKGVDSTLKIQPAELGDSAVYLCASSLGTGNFYEQYFGPGTRLTVT.

This clonotype appeared many times. The chain couples TRBV6-5 to TRBJ1-6; D might be TRBD1 (5 bases). Germline V gene data show CDR1 as MNHEY and CDR2 as SVGAGI. Deletions cut 5 bases from V and 10 bases from J, with 21 bases between. The CDR3 covers 16 residues. CDR3 nucleotide sequence: TGTGCCAGCAGTACCACAGGAGACCTAGCAGGGTCACCCCTCCACTTT. The encoded protein is CASSTTGDLAGSPLHF.

The chain couples TRBV19 to TRBJ2-2, with a possible D match to TRBD2 (6 bases). The germline CDR1 and CDR2 sequences are LNHDA and SQIVND (reference sequence). The CDR3 covers 17 residues. V lost 3 bases and J 3 bases, leaving 17 bases between the germline ends. CDR3 coding DNA: TGTGCCAGTAGTATCTGGGCCGGCAGGGAGGACACCGGGGAGCTGTTTTTT. This encodes CASSIWAGREDTGELFF. The variable domain in full, completed from reference TRBV19 and TRBJ2-2, reads DGGITQSPKYLFRKEGQNVTLSCEQNLNHDAMYWYRQDPGQGLRLIYYSQIVNDFQKGDIAEGYSVSREKKESFPLTVTSAQKNPTAFYLCASSIWAGREDTGELFFGEGSRLTVL.

This clonotype occurred once. V usage is TRBV12-3 or TRBV12-4 and J usage is TRBJ2-7; the D gene is possibly TRBD2 (5 bases). The CDR3 contains 14 residues. Trimming removed 1 base at V and 2 bases at J, with 9 bases between. In nucleotides, the CDR3 is TGTGCCAGCAGTTTAGGCTCCGGGACCTACGAGCAGTACTTC. It yields the protein CASSLGSGTYEQYF.